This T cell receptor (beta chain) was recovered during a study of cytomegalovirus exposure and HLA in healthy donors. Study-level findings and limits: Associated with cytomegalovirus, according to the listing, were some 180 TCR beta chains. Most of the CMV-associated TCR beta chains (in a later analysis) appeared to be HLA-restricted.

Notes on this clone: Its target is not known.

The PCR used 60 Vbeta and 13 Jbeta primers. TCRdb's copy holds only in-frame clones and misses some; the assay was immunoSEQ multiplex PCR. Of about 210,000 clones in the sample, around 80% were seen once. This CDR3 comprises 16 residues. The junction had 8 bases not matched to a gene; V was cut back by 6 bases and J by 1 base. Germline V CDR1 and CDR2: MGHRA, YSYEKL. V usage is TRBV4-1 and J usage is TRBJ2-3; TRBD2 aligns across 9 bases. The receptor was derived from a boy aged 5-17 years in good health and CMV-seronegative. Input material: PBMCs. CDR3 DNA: TGCGCCAGCAGGCCAACTAAGCGGGAGGGCACAGATACGCAGTATTTT. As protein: CASRPTKREGTDTQYF.